This T cell receptor beta chain was captured by sequencing in a study of regulatory T cells in long-lasting Graves disease. The germline gives CDR1 SGHAT, CDR2 FQNNGV. The ends lost 0 bases at V and 6 bases at J; junction bases unmatched: 7. The CDR3 consists of 17 residues. CDR3-region Arm-PCR and iRepertoire HTBI primers produced the TCR beta libraries. TCRdb itself ran the multiplex PCR reads through MiXCR, one entry per CDR3 protein. In the table there are 400,000 to 650,000 distinct CDR3 sequences, roughly 15% of which are singletons. This clonotype has at least ten counts. Time point described: newly diagnosed GD, antithyroid drugs for less than 3 months. The TCR library was prepared using RNA isolated from PBMCs. These data were also filed under a second study, of T cells in Graves' hyperthyroidism and ophthalmopathy.

The receptor was isolated from a woman aged 40-60 years with Graves disease. This rearrangement joins TRBV11-2 to TRBJ2-1; 11 positions agree with TRBD2. The sequences come from peripheral blood mononuclear cells (PBMCs), collected at new diagnosis, from a patient treated with antithyroid drugs. The CDR3: CASSLDLAGGRANEQFF. The DNA of the CDR3 is TGTGCCAGCAGCTTAGATCTAGCGGGGGGCCGTGCCAATGAGCAGTTCTTC. Combining the CDR3 with reference TRBV11-2 and TRBJ2-1 gives the whole variable domain EAGVAQSPRYKIIEKRQSVAFWCNPISGHATLYWYQQILGQGPKLLIQFQNNGVVDDSQLPKDRFSAERLKGVDSTLKIQPAKLEDSAVYLCASSLDLAGGRANEQFFGPGTRLTVL.